This TCR beta chain was obtained from a study of blood T cell repertoires in COVID-19. Study-level background: The study drew acute and convalescent COVID-19 samples from the United States, Italy and Spain.

Clones were sequenced by immunoSEQ multiplex PCR, and TCRdb holds only the in-frame ones, with some missing. The sample yields approximately 150,000 clones, 81% seen once. This CDR3 has 15 residues. With 5 bases clipped from V and 6 bases from J, the junction kept 12 bases outside the gene matches. Germline values: CDR1 MNHEY, CDR2 SVGAGI. The sequenced sample consisted of peripheral blood. The receptor's source is a human donor in a cohort sampled during active COVID-19. The chain employs TRBV6-5 and TRBJ1-2; 7 bases fit TRBD1. The CDR3 region is CASSPWTGRGDGYTF. The CDR3 nucleotides are TGTGCCAGCAGTCCCTGGACAGGTCGGGGTGATGGCTACACCTTC.